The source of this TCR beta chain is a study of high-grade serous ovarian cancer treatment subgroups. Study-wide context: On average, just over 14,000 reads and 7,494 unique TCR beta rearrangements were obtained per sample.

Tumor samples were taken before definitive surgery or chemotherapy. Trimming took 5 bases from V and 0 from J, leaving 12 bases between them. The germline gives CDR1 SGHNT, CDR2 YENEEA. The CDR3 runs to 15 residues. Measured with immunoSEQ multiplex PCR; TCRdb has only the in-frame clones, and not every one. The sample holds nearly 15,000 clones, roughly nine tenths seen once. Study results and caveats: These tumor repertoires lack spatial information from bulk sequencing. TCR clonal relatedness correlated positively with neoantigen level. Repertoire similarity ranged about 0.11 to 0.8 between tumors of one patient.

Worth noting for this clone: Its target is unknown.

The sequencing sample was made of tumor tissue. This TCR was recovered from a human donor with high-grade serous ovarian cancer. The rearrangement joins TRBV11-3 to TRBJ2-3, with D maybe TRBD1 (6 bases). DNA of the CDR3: TGTGCCAGCAGCCCCGCGGACAGTAGCACAGATACGCAGTATTTT. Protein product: CASSPADSSTDTQYF.